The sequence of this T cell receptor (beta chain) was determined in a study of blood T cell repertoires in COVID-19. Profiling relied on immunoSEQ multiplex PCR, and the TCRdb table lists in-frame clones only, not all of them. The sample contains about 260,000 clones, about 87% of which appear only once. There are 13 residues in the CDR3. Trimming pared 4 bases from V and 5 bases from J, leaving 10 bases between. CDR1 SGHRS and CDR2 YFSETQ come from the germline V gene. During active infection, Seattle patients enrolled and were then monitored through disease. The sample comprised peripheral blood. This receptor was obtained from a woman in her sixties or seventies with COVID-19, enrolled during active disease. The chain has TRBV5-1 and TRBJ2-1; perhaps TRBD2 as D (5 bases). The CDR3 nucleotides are TGCGCCAGCAGCATCGGACTCGACAATGAGCAGTTCTTC. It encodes CASSIGLDNEQFF.